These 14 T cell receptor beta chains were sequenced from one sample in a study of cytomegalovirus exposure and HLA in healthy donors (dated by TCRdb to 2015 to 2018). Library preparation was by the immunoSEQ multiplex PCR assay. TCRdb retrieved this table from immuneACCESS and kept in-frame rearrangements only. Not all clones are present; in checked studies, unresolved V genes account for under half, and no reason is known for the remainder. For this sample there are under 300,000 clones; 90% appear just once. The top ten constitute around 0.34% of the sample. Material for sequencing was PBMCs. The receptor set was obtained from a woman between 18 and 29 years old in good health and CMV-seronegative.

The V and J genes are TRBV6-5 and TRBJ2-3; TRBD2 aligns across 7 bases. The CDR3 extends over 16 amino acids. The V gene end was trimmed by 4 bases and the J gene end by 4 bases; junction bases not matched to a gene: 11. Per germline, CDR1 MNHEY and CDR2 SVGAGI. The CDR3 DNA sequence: TGTGCCAGCAGTTGGGGGGGGACTCCGGGGCCAGATACGCAGTATTTT. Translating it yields CASSWGGTPGPDTQYF.

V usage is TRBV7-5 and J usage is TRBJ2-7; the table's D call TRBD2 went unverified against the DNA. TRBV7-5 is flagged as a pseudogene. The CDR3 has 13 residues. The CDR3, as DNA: TGTGCCAGAAGCTCGGTCCTCTCCTACGAGCAGTACTTC. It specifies CARSSVLSYEQYF.

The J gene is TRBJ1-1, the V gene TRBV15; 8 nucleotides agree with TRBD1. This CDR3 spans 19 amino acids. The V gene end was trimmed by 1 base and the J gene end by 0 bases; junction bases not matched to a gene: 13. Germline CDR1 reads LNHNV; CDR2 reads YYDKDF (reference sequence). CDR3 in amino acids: CATSRGAGGVRIMNTEAFF. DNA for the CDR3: TGTGCCACCAGCAGAGGAGCAGGGGGCGTACGAATCATGAACACTGAAGCTTTCTTT.

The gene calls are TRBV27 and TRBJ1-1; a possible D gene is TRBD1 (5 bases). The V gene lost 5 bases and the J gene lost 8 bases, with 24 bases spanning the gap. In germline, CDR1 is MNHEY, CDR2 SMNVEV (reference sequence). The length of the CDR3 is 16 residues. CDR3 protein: CASSPLGVGEGREAFF. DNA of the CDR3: TGTGCCAGCAGTCCACTGGGGGTGGGTGAGGGGAGGGAAGCTTTCTTT.

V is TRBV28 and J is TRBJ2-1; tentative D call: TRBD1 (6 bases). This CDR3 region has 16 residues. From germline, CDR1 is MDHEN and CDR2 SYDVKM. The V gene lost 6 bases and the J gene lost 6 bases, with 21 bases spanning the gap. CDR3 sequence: CASSLHQLRDTNEQFF. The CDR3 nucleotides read TGTGCCAGCAGCTTACACCAGCTCCGGGACACCAATGAGCAGTTCTTC.

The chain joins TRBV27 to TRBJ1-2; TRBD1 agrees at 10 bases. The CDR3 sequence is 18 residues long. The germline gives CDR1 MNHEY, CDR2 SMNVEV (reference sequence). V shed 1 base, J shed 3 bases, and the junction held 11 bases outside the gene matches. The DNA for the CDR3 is TGTGCCAGCAGTTTATACCCTGGAGGACAGGGGGATTACTATGGCTACACCTTC. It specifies CASSLYPGGQGDYYGYTF.

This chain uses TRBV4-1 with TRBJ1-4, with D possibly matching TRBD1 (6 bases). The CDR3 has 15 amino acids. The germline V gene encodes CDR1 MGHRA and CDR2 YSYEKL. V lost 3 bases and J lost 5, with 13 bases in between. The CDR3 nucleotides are TGCGCCAGCAGCCAGAAAGGGGGGGTAAATGAAAAACTGTTTTTT. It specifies CASSQKGGVNEKLFF.

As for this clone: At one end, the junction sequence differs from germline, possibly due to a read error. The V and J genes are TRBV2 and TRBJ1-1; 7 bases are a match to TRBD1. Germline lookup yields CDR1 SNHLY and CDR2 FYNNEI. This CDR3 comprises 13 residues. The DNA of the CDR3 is TGTGCCAGCAGTGGACGTCTACAGGGGACGCGCCCATTT. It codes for CASSGRLQGTRPF.

The DNA of the CDR3 is TGTGCCAGTAGTATCGGACTCGACAATGAGCAGTTCTTC. It translates to CASSIGLDNEQFF. The V call is TRBV19, the J call TRBJ2-1; TRBD2 is a possible D gene (5 bases). Trimming cost V 3 bases and J 5 bases, with 8 bases left between them. The CDR3 covers 13 residues. Germline-derived CDR1 and CDR2 are LNHDA and SQIVND (reference sequence).

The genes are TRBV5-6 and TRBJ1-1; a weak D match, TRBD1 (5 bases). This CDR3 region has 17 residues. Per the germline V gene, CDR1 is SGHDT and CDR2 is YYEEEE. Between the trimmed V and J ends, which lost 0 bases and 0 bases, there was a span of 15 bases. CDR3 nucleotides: TGTGCCAGCAGCTTGGCGTTTCTGGCAGGGATGAACACTGAAGCTTTCTTT. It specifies CASSLAFLAGMNTEAFF.

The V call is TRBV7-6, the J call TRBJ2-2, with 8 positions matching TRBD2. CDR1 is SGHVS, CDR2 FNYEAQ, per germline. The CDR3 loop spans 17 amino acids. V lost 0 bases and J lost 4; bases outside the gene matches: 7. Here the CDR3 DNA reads TGTGCCAGCAGCTTAGCGCAATATCTAGCGGGCACCGGGGAGCTGTTTTTT. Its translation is CASSLAQYLAGTGELFF.

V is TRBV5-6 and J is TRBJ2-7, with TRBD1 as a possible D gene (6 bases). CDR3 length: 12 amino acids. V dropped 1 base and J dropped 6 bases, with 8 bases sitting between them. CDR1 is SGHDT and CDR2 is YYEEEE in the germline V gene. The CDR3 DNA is TGTGCCAGCAGCTTGACAGGGTTCGAGCAGTACTTC. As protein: CASSLTGFEQYF.

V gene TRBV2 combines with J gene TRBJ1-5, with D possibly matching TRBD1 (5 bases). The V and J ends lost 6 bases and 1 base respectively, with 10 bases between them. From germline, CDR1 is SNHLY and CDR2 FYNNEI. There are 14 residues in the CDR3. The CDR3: CASSPRGSNQPQHF. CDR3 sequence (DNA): TGTGCCAGCAGCCCACGGGGGAGCAATCAGCCCCAGCATTTT.

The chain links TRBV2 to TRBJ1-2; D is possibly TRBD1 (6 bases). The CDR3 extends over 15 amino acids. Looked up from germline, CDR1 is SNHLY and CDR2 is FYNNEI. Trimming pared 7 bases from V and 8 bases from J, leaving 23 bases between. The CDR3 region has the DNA TGTGCCAGCATAAGCAGCAAACTCGGGACAAGGGGCTACACCTTC. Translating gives CASISSKLGTRGYTF.